The clone carrying this T cell receptor beta chain was observed many times. As yet, its antigen is unknown. These data come from a study of human T cells and chemical hapten exposure. Study-wide background: Small discrepancies in pooled library volume mainly accounted for the varying TCR yields per sample.

Time point indicated: healthy volunteer bleed at 6 weeks. Total RNA was isolated from whole blood that had not been fractionated. Unique molecular identifiers were attached to individual cDNA molecules within the library. As processed by the authors: Some 100,000 TCRs per sample was the median, with a range of roughly 23,224 to 690,600. One entry per CDR3 protein, called by TCRdb with MiXCR from the RACE reads. The V and J calls and clone size come from TCRdb's table, not from the authors' own analysis. The table lists about 82,000 distinct CDR3 sequences, about 8.6% of them singletons. Study results and limitations: High-frequency TCRs, those above 1 in 1000, stayed the same after DPC sensitization.

The CDR3 is 18 amino acids. V shed 8 bases and J 5 bases; nucleotides not matched to a gene: 21. This clonotype was sampled from a male donor in good health. Some clones in this sample may be carry-over from other donors' samples. The sequenced material came from whole blood. This sequence joins TRBV12-3 or TRBV12-4 and TRBJ2-3, with 8 bases lining up with TRBD2. The CDR3 DNA follows: TGTGCCAGCGAGTTTGGGGGGTCGGCGGGAGGCGTACGAGATACGCAGTATTTT. Protein: CASEFGGSAGGVRDTQYF.